This T cell receptor beta chain was recorded in a study of blood T cell repertoires in COVID-19 (TCRdb year 2020). Background for the entire study: Samples covering the acute and convalescent phases of COVID-19 were provided by collaborators in the United States, Italy and Spain. The material from the prospective study consisted of cDNA or gDNA derived from T cells, B-cell-depleted T cells, or PBMCs. The dataset comprised deeply sampled blood TCRbeta repertoires from subjects exposed to, actively infected with, or recovered from COVID-19. The repertoires were made available in a free public database intended to serve as a resource for research on the immune response to SARS-CoV-2. The samples were drawn from two sources: the first 160 participants of the ongoing ImmuneRACE study, and 1,254 subjects contributed by 6 global collaborators. A de-identified subject ID, COVID-19 status, age in years and sex were almost always included in the sample metadata. Where HLA class I and class II types were available, the types were taken from metadata supplied by the sample provider, not from assay-based typing.

Collaborating institutions collected whole blood in K2EDTA tubes following their own protocols. For TCRbeta analysis, collaborators shipped samples as frozen whole blood, isolated PBMCs, or DNA extracted from either of those sample types. The immunoSEQ Assay, a bias-controlled multiplex PCR, was used to amplify TCRbeta CDR3 regions from genomic DNA. Per the source publication's procedure: Nucleated cell counts per sample were estimated from amplification of reference gene primers within the assay. To quantify the absolute abundance of each unique TCRbeta CDR3 rearrangement, sequence reads were collapsed and filtered. Productive Simpson clonality was computed per sample as the square root of Simpson's diversity index over productive rearrangements. As stored in TCRdb, this immuneACCESS dataset retains in-frame rearrangements with V and J assigned. A fraction of the clones does not appear; measured against another copy, unresolved V genes explain less than half of the discrepancy, and the remainder lacks a known reason. V and J calls and clone size are copied from that table; D and trimming were computed from the DNA. This sample comprises approximately 240,000 clones, roughly 81% of them detected only once. The ten largest make up less than 4.5% of the sample.

Trimming at the junction amounts to 7 bases on V and 0 bases on J, and the germline ends lie 4 bases apart. From its cysteine to its phenylalanine, the CDR3 spans 12 amino acids. Kept here is only the CDR3 DNA, which spans 36 bases and is read in frame from base 1. The germline V gene encodes CDR1 MNHEY and CDR2 SMNVEV (reference sequence). What the study reported, not specific to this receptor: Clinical and demographic metadata were provided uncurated, with the amount varying by source and participant.

As for this clone: Its antigen has not been determined. No qualities accompany the bases; no much larger clone lies one base away.

The TCR originated in a middle-aged man with acute or convalescent COVID-19. Here the chain combines TRBV27 and TRBJ2-1; the D segment cannot be called with confidence. The specimen was peripheral blood. In nucleotide form, the sequence is TGTGCCAGCAAGAGCTCCTACAATGAGCAGTTCTTC. Translated, it reads CASKSSYNEQFF.